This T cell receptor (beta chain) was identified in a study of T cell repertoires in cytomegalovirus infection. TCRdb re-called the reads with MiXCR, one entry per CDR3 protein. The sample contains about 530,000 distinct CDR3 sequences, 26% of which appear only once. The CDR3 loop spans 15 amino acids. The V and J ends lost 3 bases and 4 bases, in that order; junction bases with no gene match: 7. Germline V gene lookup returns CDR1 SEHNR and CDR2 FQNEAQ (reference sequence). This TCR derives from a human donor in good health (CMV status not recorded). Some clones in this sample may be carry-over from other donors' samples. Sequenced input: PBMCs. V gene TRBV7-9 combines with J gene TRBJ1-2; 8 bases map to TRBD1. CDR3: CASSFSDRGLYGYTF. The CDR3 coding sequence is TGTGCCAGCAGCTTTAGCGACAGGGGACTCTATGGCTACACCTTC.